This TCR beta chain comes out of a study of a mutant IDH1 vaccine in newly diagnosed glioma. Germline CDR1 is GTSNPN and CDR2 is SVGIG (reference sequence). V lost 6 bases, J lost 0 bases, and 14 bases lay in between. The CDR3 runs 14 residues. Time point here: week 5, during vaccination. The investigators gave 300 ug of mutant IDH1 20-mer peptide in each vaccine dose, together with topical imiquimod. Profiled with immunoSEQ multiplex PCR; TCRdb holds only in-frame clones, not every one. The sample carries about 37,000 clones, approximately 80% recorded once. This clone was counted once. Its antigen is not identified.

The sample here was PBMCs, taken from a glioma patient whose treatment included an IDH1 peptide vaccine. This sequence was found in a man aged 25-45 years with glioma. The rearrangement links TRBV30 to TRBJ2-5; unclear D gene. The CDR3 DNA is TGTGCCTGCCTCAGACCGACCTACCAAGAGACCCAGTACTTC. This codes for CACLRPTYQETQYF.